This T cell receptor (beta chain) was obtained from a study of blood T cells in healthy people across ages. The sample holds a few counts of this clonotype. As yet, its antigen is unknown. With 4 bases removed from V and 7 bases from J, the gap between germline ends came to 20 bases. The germline CDR1 and CDR2 sequences are MGHRA and YSYEKL. The CDR3 contains 17 residues. The second PCR ran about 6 to 12 cycles with a sample-barcoded 5' primer and J-beta primers. TCRdb used MiXCR to reprocess the 5' RACE reads, holding one entry per CDR3 protein. The profile shows under 2,000,000 distinct CDR3 sequences, less than 50% of them singletons. Study-wide findings and caveats: There was no known CMV status for donors, so expanded clonotype changes were possibly confounded.

Isolation recovered at least 6 million PBMCs from every sample. This TCR derives from a woman aged 40 to 50 in good health. The sample taken for sequencing was blood. V usage is TRBV4-1 and J usage is TRBJ1-6; possibly TRBD1 for D (6 bases). CDR3 nucleotide sequence: TGCGCCAGCAGCCCTCCGGGAAGGGGGGGAGGAAATTCACCCCTCCACTTT. Protein product: CASSPPGRGGGNSPLHF.